Below are 26 T cell receptor beta chains sequenced from a single sample in a study of blood T cell repertoires in COVID-19. Sequencing used immunoSEQ multiplex PCR; TCRdb keeps in-frame clones, though not all of them. The sample consists of about 270,000 clones, 70% to 90% of them appearing once. The sample consisted of peripheral blood. The receptors originated from a woman aged 70 to 79 with acute or convalescent COVID-19.

The chain uses TRBV5-1 and TRBJ1-3, with TRBD1 identical over 8 bases. V lost 0 bases and J lost 0; bases outside the gene matches: 8. The CDR3 runs to 18 residues. CDR1 SGHRS and CDR2 YFSETQ come from the germline V gene. This chain's CDR3 is CASSLGTGPSSSGNTIYF. The CDR3 DNA reads as TGCGCCAGCAGCTTGGGGACAGGGCCTTCCAGCTCTGGAAACACCATATATTTT.

The J gene is TRBJ2-3, the V gene TRBV28; possible D gene TRBD2, 5 bases. V was shortened by 5 bases and J by 6 bases, with 18 bases between the two germline ends. Germline-derived CDR1 and CDR2 are MDHEN and SYDVKM. This CDR3 spans 15 amino acids. In DNA form, the CDR3 reads TGTGCCAGCAGTACCCCCAACGGGGTCTGGGATACGCAGTATTTT. Amino acids: CASSTPNGVWDTQYF.

The chain uses TRBV5-4 and TRBJ2-1, with a tentative D call TRBD2 (7 bases). V was pared by 4 bases and J by 7 bases, with 21 bases between. CDR3 size: 16 residues. The V gene's germline CDR1 is SGHNT and CDR2 YYREEE (reference sequence). The CDR3 nucleotides are TGTGCCAGCAGCCTAGGGGGGGTCGGTGGGAGGAATGAGCAGTTCTTC. Protein product: CASSLGGVGGRNEQFF.

This chain links TRBV6-5 with TRBJ1-3; D gene unclear. CDR1 MNHEY and CDR2 SVGAGI come from the germline V gene. V was pared by 8 bases and J by 4 bases, with 6 bases between. CDR3 length equals 11 residues. CDR3 loop: CASQNGNTIYF. In DNA form, the CDR3 reads TGTGCCAGCCAGAACGGAAACACCATATATTTT.

Worth noting for this clone: Other DNA sequences within the sample encode an identical CDR3. V gene TRBV18 combines with J gene TRBJ1-2, with 7 nucleotides matching TRBD1. Germline CDR1 reads KGHSH; CDR2 reads LQKENI. With V trimmed by 3 bases and J by 4 bases, 2 bases remained unmatched. The CDR3 sequence is 13 residues long. CDR3 loop: CASSPDRLYGYTF. CDR3 sequence (DNA): TGTGCCAGCTCACCGGACAGGCTCTATGGCTACACCTTC.

The rearrangement joins TRBV24-1 to TRBJ2-7, with 8 bases that match TRBD1. The germline V gene has CDR1 KGHDR and CDR2 SFDVKD. V was pared by 4 bases and J by 3 bases, with 7 bases of the junction left unmatched. The CDR3 loop spans 15 amino acids. This CDR3 is CATSEGQGGDYEQYF. CDR3 in DNA: TGTGCCACCAGTGAAGGACAGGGAGGAGACTACGAGCAGTACTTC.

The chain carries TRBV6-5 and TRBJ1-1; possible D gene TRBD1, 5 bases. V was clipped by 4 bases and J by 3 bases, with 9 bases between them. The CDR3 is made up of 13 amino acids. In germline, CDR1 is MNHEY, CDR2 SVGAGI. This chain's CDR3 is CASSSQGHTEAFF. CDR3 nucleotides: TGTGCCAGCAGTTCCCAGGGTCACACTGAAGCTTTCTTT.

This clone occurred once. The chain joins TRBV4-2 to TRBJ2-3, with D possibly being TRBD2 (5 bases). The CDR3 is 15 residues long. Deletions cut 5 bases from V and 2 bases from J, with 14 bases between. Germline values: CDR1 LGHNA, CDR2 YNFKEQ. CDR3 sequence: CASSVRSRDTDTQYF. DNA for the CDR3: TGTGCCAGCAGCGTTAGGTCCCGGGACACAGATACGCAGTATTTT.

The chain has TRBV6-5 and TRBJ1-2; D unclear. The germline gives CDR1 MNHEY, CDR2 SVGAGI. V lost 5 bases, J lost 2 bases, and 9 bases lay in between. CDR3 length: 13 amino acids. CDR3 in amino acids: CASSMEGNYGYTF. For the CDR3, the DNA is TGTGCCAGCAGTATGGAGGGCAACTATGGCTACACCTTC.

The chain employs TRBV29-1 and TRBJ1-3; D gene ambiguous. CDR1 is SQVTM and CDR2 is ANQGSEA in the germline V gene. V lost 5 bases and J lost 4, with 12 bases in between. The CDR3 runs 13 residues. The chain's CDR3 is CSVMDLPGNTIYF. Here the CDR3 DNA reads TGCAGCGTTATGGACTTGCCGGGAAACACCATATATTTT.

The J gene is TRBJ2-5, the V gene TRBV6-1, with a possible D match to TRBD2 (6 bases). The CDR3 totals 13 residues. Trimming removed 0 bases from V and 14 bases from J, with 16 bases in between. Germline assignment: CDR1 MNHNS and CDR2 SASEGT. CDR3 sequence: CASSEAGFGDCYF. The CDR3 DNA sequence: TGTGCCAGCAGTGAAGCTGGTTTTGGGGACTGTTACTTC.

The chain links TRBV3-1 (or the pseudogene TRBV3-2) to TRBJ1-2; 9 bases fit TRBD1. Germline assignment: CDR1 LGHDT and CDR2 YNNKEL (reference sequence). V was clipped by 3 bases and J by 7 bases; unmatched bases: 3. This CDR3 contains 13 residues. The CDR3 nucleotides read TGTGCCAGCAGCCACAGGACAGGGGCTGGCTACACCTTC. Its protein is CASSHRTGAGYTF.

This clone showed up just a few times. The chain combines TRBV7-3 with TRBJ2-3; D not certain. The CDR3 has 14 residues. Looked up from germline, CDR1 is SGHTA and CDR2 is FQGTGA. The V and J ends lost 5 bases and 6 bases respectively, with 15 bases between them. The CDR3, as DNA: TGTGCCAGCAGCCCACACTACGCTTCGGATACGCAGTATTTT. Translating gives CASSPHYASDTQYF.

J is TRBJ1-2 and V is TRBV2, with 7 bases aligning to TRBD1. The CDR3 loop spans 13 amino acids. After removal of 5 bases from V and 7 bases from J, the junction contained 7 bases not matched to a gene. Germline V gene lookup returns CDR1 SNHLY and CDR2 FYNNEI. The CDR3 reads CASSFRGSFGYTF. As DNA, the CDR3 is TGTGCCAGCAGTTTCAGGGGGTCCTTTGGCTACACCTTC.

The chain carries TRBV25-1 and TRBJ2-1; 7 bases are a match to TRBD2. Per the germline V gene, CDR1 is MGHDK and CDR2 is SYGVNS. Unmatched junction bases numbered 4, after V lost 6 bases and J lost 2 bases. CDR3 size: 14 residues. As DNA, the CDR3 is TGTGCCAGCAGGGGGGGAGGGGCCTACAATGAGCAGTTCTTC. This encodes CASRGGGAYNEQFF. Looking up the rest from reference TRBV25-1 and TRBJ2-1 gives the full variable domain: EADIYQTPRYLVIGTGKKITLECSQTMGHDKMYWYQQDPGMELHLIHYSYGVNSTEKGDLSSESTVSRIRTEHFPLTLESARPSHTSQYLCASRGGGAYNEQFFGPGTRLTVL.

This chain connects TRBV3-1 (or the pseudogene TRBV3-2) to TRBJ2-5, with 9 bases aligning to TRBD2. The CDR3 runs 18 residues. The germline V gene encodes CDR1 LGHDT and CDR2 YNNKEL (reference sequence). With V trimmed by 1 base and J by 5 bases, 14 bases remained unmatched. The CDR3 sequence: CASSQGGLAGALGETQYF. The CDR3 coding sequence is TGTGCCAGCAGCCAAGGAGGTTTAGCGGGGGCTCTCGGGGAGACCCAGTACTTC.

The rearrangement links TRBV12-5 to TRBJ2-5; tentative D call: TRBD2 (5 bases). Germline V CDR1 and CDR2: LGHNT, FRNRAP. Trimming pared 7 bases from V and 5 bases from J, leaving 14 bases between. The CDR3 runs to 13 residues. The CDR3 region is CASAPRVGETQYF. In DNA, the CDR3 is TGTGCTAGTGCCCCGAGGGTAGGGGAGACCCAGTACTTC.

Remarks on this clone: The sample contains more than one DNA sequence encoding this CDR3. The CDR3 here is CASSRSGTGGEKLFF. CDR3 nucleotide sequence: TGCGCCAGCAGCCGCTCCGGGACAGGGGGTGAAAAACTGTTTTTT. The V and J genes are TRBV4-1 and TRBJ1-4, with TRBD1 identical over 11 bases. Germline V CDR1 and CDR2: MGHRA, YSYEKL. J lost 7 bases, V lost 4 bases, and 5 bases had no gene match. The CDR3 length is 15 residues.

The rearrangement links TRBV4-1 to TRBJ1-5; tentatively, D is TRBD1 (6 bases). The V gene lost 0 bases and the J gene lost 3 bases, with 12 bases spanning the gap. The V gene's germline CDR1 is MGHRA and CDR2 YSYEKL. This CDR3 is 16 amino acids long. CDR3 amino acids: CASSQDLSGANQPQHF. CDR3 coding DNA: TGCGCCAGCAGCCAAGATTTATCAGGGGCCAATCAGCCCCAGCATTTT.

The chain uses TRBV9 and TRBJ1-2; D gene uncertain. The CDR3 length is 14 residues. Trimming removed 4 bases at V and 2 bases at J, with 12 bases between. Germline V gene sequence: CDR1 SGDLS, CDR2 YYNGEE. CDR3 amino acids: CASSNRFRNYGYTF. The CDR3 coding sequence is TGTGCCAGCAGCAACCGGTTTAGAAACTATGGCTACACCTTC.

This clone was counted between two and nine times. This sequence joins TRBV7-9 and TRBJ1-5, with D tentatively TRBD1 (5 bases). Per germline, CDR1 SEHNR and CDR2 FQNEAQ (reference sequence). The CDR3 consists of 15 residues. Trimming took off 4 bases at V and 0 bases at J, with 10 bases between the two ends. CDR3 loop: CASSSVQGSNQPQHF. DNA for the CDR3: TGTGCCAGCAGCTCTGTGCAGGGTAGCAATCAGCCCCAGCATTTT.

The chain employs TRBV6-5 and TRBJ2-3; TRBD2 matches 11 bases. This CDR3 is 14 amino acids long. The germline V gene has CDR1 MNHEY and CDR2 SVGAGI. V shed 8 bases, J shed 7 bases, and the junction held 8 bases outside the gene matches. CDR3 DNA: TGTGCCAGCTCGTTAGCGGGGGGGCGAAATACGCAGTATTTT. Its protein product is CASSLAGGRNTQYF.

As DNA, the CDR3 is TGTGCCATCAGGGCGGGAGGGCTCGGGGAGCTGTTTTTT. The encoded protein is CAIRAGGLGELFF. J is TRBJ2-2 and V is TRBV10-3; 9 bases are a match to TRBD2. J gave up 7 bases and V 6 bases, and 3 bases lay outside the gene matches. Per the germline V gene, CDR1 is ENHRY and CDR2 is SYGVKD. CDR3 length: 13 residues.

The chain recombines TRBV11-1 with TRBJ2-3; a possible D gene is TRBD2 (6 bases). V was clipped by 5 bases and J by 5 bases, with 14 bases between them. Germline CDR1 is SGHAT and CDR2 is FQDESV (reference sequence). There are 14 residues in the CDR3. The CDR3 bases are TGTGCCAGCAGCCCGGGACTTTCTGAAGATACGCAGTATTTT. Translating gives CASSPGLSEDTQYF.

The genes are TRBV7-9 and TRBJ1-2; D might be TRBD1 (6 bases). V was shortened by 1 base and J by 6 bases, with 12 bases between the two germline ends. Germline values: CDR1 SEHNR, CDR2 FQNEAQ (reference sequence). CDR3 length equals 14 residues. The CDR3: CASSLEVTGNGYTF. DNA of the CDR3: TGTGCCAGCAGCTTAGAAGTTACAGGGAATGGCTACACCTTC. Full variable domain (outside the CDR3, taken from reference TRBV7-9 and TRBJ1-2): DTGVSQNPRHKITKRGQNVTFRCDPISEHNRLYWYRQTLGQGPEFLTYFQNEAQLEKSRLLSDRFSAERPKGSFSTLEIQRTEQGDSAMYLCASSLEVTGNGYTFGSGTRLTVV.

The V call is TRBV18, the J call TRBJ1-2, with 8 bases identical to TRBD1. The CDR3 is 14 amino acids. Germline assignment: CDR1 KGHSH and CDR2 LQKENI. After removal of 5 bases from V and 4 bases from J, the junction contained 6 bases not matched to a gene. The CDR3 region is CASSTYRGGYGYTF. The CDR3 DNA reads as TGTGCCAGCTCAACGTACAGGGGGGGCTATGGCTACACCTTC.